The 24 T cell receptor beta chains reported below all come from one sample, sequenced in a study of cytomegalovirus exposure and HLA in healthy donors (dated by TCRdb to about 2017). Library preparation employed the immunoSEQ multiplex PCR assay. The multiplex PCR relied on a mix of 60 forward primers for TCR Vbeta segments and 13 reverse primers for TCR Jbeta segments. Not all clones reach the TCRdb copy of this immuneACCESS table, which keeps in-frame sequences only. Checked studies attribute under half of the gap to unresolved V genes and leave the rest unexplained. A total of 150,000 to 200,000 clones appear in this sample, roughly 80% of them only once. The ten largest account for 1.6% of the sample. Sample: PBMCs. Receptors originate from a woman aged 45-65 years in good health and CMV-seronegative.

Turning to this clone: A read error may produce the germline difference seen at one junction end. The CDR3 here is CSSSLGGTGNYGYTF. The CDR3 DNA is TGTTCCAGCAGCTTAGGAGGGACAGGGAACTATGGCTACACCTTC. V is TRBV7-9 and J is TRBJ1-2; TRBD1 matches at 9 bases. CDR1 is SEHNR, CDR2 FQNEAQ, per germline (reference sequence). The CDR3 spans 15 residues.

The genes are TRBV7-4 and TRBJ1-5; a possible D gene is TRBD1 (5 bases). This CDR3 contains 19 residues. Germline V gives CDR1 SGHVT, CDR2 SQSDAQ. V lost 7 bases, J lost 3 bases, and 28 bases lay in between. CDR3 nucleotide sequence: TGTGCCAGCATCACGATAGATATAGGGGCGGGGCTGGTCAATCAGCCCCAGCATTTT. This gives the protein CASITIDIGAGLVNQPQHF.

Note on this clone: One end of the junction varies from germline; a read error may be responsible. The chain employs TRBV27 and TRBJ1-2; 8 bases match TRBD1. The CDR3 has 15 residues. The germline V gene encodes CDR1 MNHEY and CDR2 SMNVEV (reference sequence). The CDR3 spells CASSPSTGVNYDYTF. The CDR3, as DNA: TGTGCCAGCAGTCCCTCGACAGGGGTAAACTATGACTACACCTTC.

V and J are TRBV7-9 and TRBJ2-3; TRBD2 is a possible D gene (6 bases). The V and J ends lost 1 base and 2 bases respectively, with 22 bases between them. Germline V CDR1 and CDR2: SEHNR, FQNEAQ (reference sequence). CDR3 size: 19 residues. CDR3 loop: CASSLVSLWGGVTTDTQYF. The CDR3 DNA follows: TGTGCCAGCAGCTTAGTGTCGTTGTGGGGCGGGGTGACCACAGATACGCAGTATTTT.

This chain connects TRBV7-2 to TRBJ2-5, with 11 bases lining up with TRBD1. The CDR3 consists of 16 residues. Germline values: CDR1 SGHTA, CDR2 FQGNSA. Trimming took 4 bases from V and 1 from J; bases not matched to a gene: 5. The CDR3 sequence: CASSSGQGAPQETQYF. In DNA form, the CDR3 reads TGTGCCAGCAGCTCAGGACAGGGGGCGCCCCAAGAGACCCAGTACTTC. Variable domain in full (rest from reference TRBV7-2 and TRBJ2-5): GAGVSQSPSNKVTEKGKDVELRCDPISGHTALYWYRQSLGQGLEFLIYFQGNSAPDKSGLPSDRFSAERTGGSVSTLTIQRTQQEDSAVYLCASSSGQGAPQETQYFGPGTRLLVL.

The chain couples TRBV6-1 to TRBJ1-2; D gene ambiguous. Per germline, CDR1 MNHNS and CDR2 SASEGT. The CDR3 covers 11 residues. V was cut by 7 bases and J by 11 bases, with 14 bases left in between. CDR3 DNA sequence: TGTGCCAGCACCACCGGCGGCCCATACACCTTC. Its protein product is CASTTGGPYTF.

This chain links TRBV7-2 with TRBJ1-1; D remains ambiguous. There are 15 residues in the CDR3. V was cut by 1 base and J by 10 bases, with 19 bases left in between. The germline CDR1 and CDR2 sequences are SGHTA and FQGNSA. The chain's CDR3 is CASSLEAVSTLGAFF. In DNA, the CDR3 is TGTGCCAGCAGCTTAGAGGCGGTCTCTACCTTGGGAGCTTTCTTT.

The rearrangement uses TRBV9 and TRBJ2-3, with 7 positions matching TRBD2. Losses at the gene ends were 4 bases for V and 6 bases for J; bases not matched to a gene: 11. This CDR3 has 15 amino acids. Germline loops: CDR1 SGDLS, CDR2 YYNGEE. CDR3 DNA sequence: TGTGCCAGCAGCCCTCAAGGCCGGCGGGGGGATACGCAGTATTTT. This sequence encodes CASSPQGRRGDTQYF.

The chain employs TRBV5-4 and TRBJ2-7; TRBD1 matches at 7 bases. Germline assignment: CDR1 SGHNT and CDR2 YYREEE (reference sequence). This CDR3 spans 16 amino acids. With 0 bases clipped from V and 3 bases from J, the junction kept 9 bases outside the gene matches. CDR3 DNA sequence: TGTGCCAGCAGCTTGGAGTGGGCAGACAGGGTCTACGAGCAGTACTTC. This gives the protein CASSLEWADRVYEQYF.

The chain is built from TRBV6-1 and TRBJ1-4; D might be TRBD1 (5 bases). V lost 0 bases to trimming and J lost 10 bases, with 9 bases between them. Germline CDR1 is MNHNS and CDR2 is SASEGT. The CDR3 has 13 residues. The CDR3 protein is CASSEALQGKLFF. The CDR3 nucleotides are TGTGCCAGCAGTGAAGCGCTCCAGGGAAAACTGTTTTTT.

This clone was found once. The gene calls are TRBV14 and TRBJ2-7; 7 nucleotides match TRBD1. Germline assignment: CDR1 SGHDN and CDR2 FVKESK. V lost 2 bases and J lost 2; bases outside the gene matches: 6. The CDR3 runs 15 residues. The CDR3 region is CASSQLGQDTYEQYF. CDR3 nucleotides: TGTGCCAGCAGCCAACTCGGACAGGACACCTACGAGCAGTACTTC.

The rearrangement links TRBV19 to TRBJ2-2, with 8 nucleotides matching TRBD1. This CDR3 spans 16 amino acids. Germline trimming cut 1 base from V and 0 bases from J; bases unmatched to any gene: 1. Germline V lookup: CDR1 LNHDA, CDR2 SQIVND (reference sequence). Here the CDR3 reads CASSIVQGANTGELFF. Written as DNA, the CDR3 is TGTGCCAGTAGTATAGTACAGGGGGCGAACACCGGGGAGCTGTTTTTT.

The rearrangement joins TRBV10-3 to TRBJ1-3; TRBD1 matches 8 bases. In germline, CDR1 is ENHRY, CDR2 SYGVKD. The CDR3 totals 16 residues. J gave up 0 bases and V 6 bases, and 7 bases lay outside the gene matches. The CDR3, as DNA: TGTGCCATCAGGGGGGACAGGTGGTACTCTGGAAACACCATATATTTT. Translation gives CAIRGDRWYSGNTIYF.

The table lists this clone with a count of one. This CDR3 is CASSFPEETYEQYF. The CDR3 region has the DNA TGTGCCAGCAGTTTTCCGGAGGAGACCTACGAGCAGTACTTC. The rearrangement uses TRBV28 and TRBJ2-7, with D possibly TRBD2 on 5 matching bases. The germline gives CDR1 MDHEN, CDR2 SYDVKM. V shed 3 bases and J shed 2 bases, with 11 bases lying between them. CDR3 length equals 14 residues.

The rearrangement joins TRBV28 to TRBJ1-2, with D possibly matching TRBD1 (6 bases). V dropped 6 bases and J dropped 4 bases, with 15 bases sitting between them. This CDR3 is 14 amino acids long. CDR1 and CDR2 (germline): MDHEN, SYDVKM. The CDR3 region has the DNA TGTGCCAGCAGCTCTGGGGGGGCTCCCTATGGCTACACCTTC. Translation gives CASSSGGAPYGYTF.

The V and J genes are TRBV4-3 and TRBJ2-7; TRBD1 matches 9 bases. CDR1 LGHNA and CDR2 YSLEER come from the germline V gene. CDR3 length equals 14 residues. After removal of 4 bases from V and 4 bases from J, the junction contained 5 bases not matched to a gene. CDR3 loop: CASSPGQGFYEQYF. CDR3 nucleotide sequence: TGCGCCAGCAGCCCGGGACAGGGATTTTACGAGCAGTACTTC.

This chain uses TRBV11-3 with TRBJ2-3, with 10 bases that match TRBD2. The CDR3 extends over 15 amino acids. With V trimmed by 1 base and J by 4 bases, 2 bases remained unmatched. Germline lookup yields CDR1 SGHNT and CDR2 YENEEA. CDR3 bases: TGTGCCAGCAGCTTAGTTAGCGGGGGGCCAGATACGCAGTATTTT. It encodes CASSLVSGGPDTQYF.

The gene calls are TRBV10-3 and TRBJ1-5; 7 bases match TRBD1. The CDR3 totals 16 residues. Germline-derived CDR1 and CDR2 are ENHRY and SYGVKD. The V gene end was trimmed by 10 bases and the J gene end by 2 bases; junction bases not matched to a gene: 14. CDR3 in amino acids: CATDRVKEEGNQPQHF. The CDR3 DNA reads TGTGCCACAGACAGGGTAAAGGAGGAAGGCAATCAGCCCCAGCATTTT.

V is TRBV19 and J is TRBJ1-5, with TRBD1 matching 8 bases. V lost 10 bases to trimming and J lost 7 bases; unmatched junction nucleotides: 12. The CDR3 covers 14 residues. CDR1 and CDR2 from the germline V gene are LNHDA and SQIVND (reference sequence). The CDR3 nucleotides read TGTGCCACCGCTGACAGGGGTTTTAACCAGCCCCAGCATTTT. Protein product: CATADRGFNQPQHF.

This chain uses TRBV28 with TRBJ1-1; D unclear. The CDR3 runs 13 residues. V lost 6 bases to trimming and J lost 5 bases, with 13 bases between them. CDR1 is MDHEN, CDR2 SYDVKM, per germline. This CDR3 reads CASSLLHRTEAFF. The CDR3 DNA reads as TGTGCCAGCAGCCTCCTCCATCGGACTGAAGCTTTCTTT.

This clone was observed once. This chain links TRBV11-2 with TRBJ2-7; 11 bases fit TRBD1. Germline-derived CDR1 and CDR2 are SGHAT and FQNNGV. This CDR3 region has 16 residues. V shed 4 bases, J shed 6 bases, and the junction held 11 bases outside the gene matches. CDR3 DNA sequence: TGTGCCAGCAGCTCTACCCCTGGACAGGGGGCATTCGAGCAGTACTTC. Amino acids: CASSSTPGQGAFEQYF.

The V and J genes are TRBV7-9 and TRBJ1-1; D remains ambiguous. This CDR3 has 18 residues. CDR1 and CDR2 from the germline V gene are SEHNR and FQNEAQ (reference sequence). The V gene lost 1 base and the J gene lost 5 bases, with 23 bases spanning the gap. CDR3 protein: CASSLETPGPSGGTEAFF. The CDR3 nucleotides read TGTGCCAGCAGCTTAGAGACCCCCGGTCCCTCAGGAGGGACTGAAGCTTTCTTT.

This chain joins TRBV11-1 and TRBJ2-7, with 8 positions matching TRBD1. Germline values: CDR1 SGHAT, CDR2 FQDESV (reference sequence). V trimming: 5 bases; J trimming: 3 bases; junction bases outside the gene matches: 9. The CDR3 runs 15 residues. The CDR3 protein is CASSRFRGLNYEQYF. The CDR3 bases are TGTGCCAGCAGCCGTTTCAGGGGGCTAAACTACGAGCAGTACTTC.

This clone was counted between two and nine times. This chain connects TRBV7-9 to TRBJ1-2; no clear D. CDR3 size: 12 residues. CDR1 and CDR2 from the germline V gene are SEHNR and FQNEAQ (reference sequence). Trimming removed 5 bases from V and 4 bases from J, with 8 bases in between. The CDR3 is CASSGRGYGYTF. CDR3 DNA: TGTGCCAGCAGCGGGCGGGGCTATGGCTACACCTTC.